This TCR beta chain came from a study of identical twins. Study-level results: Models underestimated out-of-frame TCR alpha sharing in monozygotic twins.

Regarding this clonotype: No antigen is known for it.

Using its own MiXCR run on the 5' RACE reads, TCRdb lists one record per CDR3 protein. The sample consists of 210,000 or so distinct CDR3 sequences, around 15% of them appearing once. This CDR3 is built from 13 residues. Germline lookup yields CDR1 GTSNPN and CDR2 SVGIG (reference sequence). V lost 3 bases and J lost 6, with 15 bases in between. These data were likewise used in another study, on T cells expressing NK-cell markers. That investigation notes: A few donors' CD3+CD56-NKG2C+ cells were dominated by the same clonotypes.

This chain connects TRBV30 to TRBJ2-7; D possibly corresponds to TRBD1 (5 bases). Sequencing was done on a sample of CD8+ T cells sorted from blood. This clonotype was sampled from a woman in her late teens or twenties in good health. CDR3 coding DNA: TGTGCCTGGAGCCCCGACCAAGGGGCCGAGCAGTACTTC. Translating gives CAWSPDQGAEQYF.